This T cell receptor beta chain was sequenced for a study of tumor-infiltrating lymphocytes in localized non-small cell lung cancer. The repertoire was sequenced with immunoSEQ multiplex PCR; TCRdb's copy has only in-frame clones and lacks some. This table holds about 15,000 clones, roughly 80% found once. Trimming cost V 0 bases and J 7 bases, with 9 bases left between them. Germline CDR1 SGHTA, CDR2 FQGNSA. The CDR3 totals 14 residues. The source material was lung tumor tissue. This rearrangement joins TRBV7-2 to TRBJ2-2, with a tentative D call TRBD2 (5 bases). The sequence was obtained from a human donor with non-small cell lung cancer. This CDR3 is CASSLARAHGELFF. The CDR3 DNA follows: TGTGCCAGCAGCTTAGCGCGGGCACACGGGGAGCTGTTTTTT.